This entry lists 18 T cell receptor beta chains sequenced from one sample in a study of blood T cell repertoires in COVID-19. Sequenced by immunoSEQ multiplex PCR; TCRdb stores in-frame clones only, minus some. The sample consists of some 220,000 clones, about 83% of them appearing once. Sequenced material: peripheral blood. These receptors originate from a woman in her 30s with COVID-19, enrolled during active disease.

The chain is built from TRBV9 and TRBJ2-1, with 7 bases lining up with TRBD2. CDR1 is SGDLS and CDR2 is YYNGEE in the germline V gene. This CDR3 region has 15 residues. V lost 4 bases, J lost 6 bases, and 10 bases stayed unmatched. CDR3 residues: CASSQSGTTFNEQFF. The CDR3 coding sequence is TGTGCCAGCAGCCAAAGCGGGACTACCTTCAATGAGCAGTTCTTC.

The chain is built from TRBV7-9 and TRBJ1-5; D is unresolved. The V and J ends lost 1 base and 3 bases respectively, with 13 bases between them. The CDR3 contains 16 residues. Germline lookup yields CDR1 SEHNR and CDR2 FQNEAQ (reference sequence). DNA of the CDR3: TGTGCCAGCAGCTTAGGGCTAGGAAACCCCAATCAGCCCCAGCATTTT. The encoded protein is CASSLGLGNPNQPQHF.

The chain links TRBV7-3 to TRBJ2-7; no firm D call. Trimming took 0 bases from V and 6 from J, leaving 9 bases between them. CDR1 SGHTA and CDR2 FQGTGA come from the germline V gene. CDR3 size: 13 residues. The CDR3 DNA is TGTGCCAGCAGCTTAACGCCCAGAGGCGAGCAGTACTTC. Translated: CASSLTPRGEQYF.

CDR3 in DNA: TGTGCCAGCAGCCAAGCCCTAGCTGCAGATACGCAGTATTTT. Amino acid sequence: CASSQALAADTQYF. The V gene is TRBV3-1 (or the pseudogene TRBV3-2), the J gene TRBJ2-3, with D possibly matching TRBD2 (5 bases). From germline, CDR1 is LGHDT and CDR2 YNNKEL (reference sequence). CDR3 length equals 14 residues. The ends were cut back, 1 base at V and 4 bases at J, with 9 bases in the middle.

The chain has TRBV11-3 and TRBJ2-2; 10 bases agree with TRBD1. Germline CDR1 reads SGHNT; CDR2 reads YENEEA. The CDR3 is made up of 16 amino acids. The junction had 6 bases not matched to a gene; V was cut back by 5 bases and J by 3 bases. The CDR3 nucleotides read TGTGCCAGCAGCCGTGGGACAGGGGCCTACACCGGGGAGCTGTTTTTT. Protein product: CASSRGTGAYTGELFF.

This clone has only a few counts. The CDR3 nucleotides are TGTGCCAGTAGTGTGGACAGGGGGGCCTACGAGCAGTACTTC. It is translated as CASSVDRGAYEQYF. The J gene is TRBJ2-7, the V gene TRBV19, with TRBD1 matching over 10 bases. The V gene's germline CDR1 is LNHDA and CDR2 SQIVND (reference sequence). CDR3 length: 14 residues. The V gene end was trimmed by 5 bases and the J gene end by 2 bases; junction bases not matched to a gene: 3.

The chain links TRBV28 to TRBJ2-2; D gene ambiguous. Trimming left V 5 bases short and J 2 bases short, with 6 bases between. The CDR3 contains 13 residues. From germline, CDR1 is MDHEN and CDR2 SYDVKM. Here the CDR3 DNA reads TGTGCCAGCAGTCACTATAACACCGGGGAGCTGTTTTTT. It is translated as CASSHYNTGELFF. The variable domain in full, completed from reference TRBV28 and TRBJ2-2, reads DVKVTQSSRYLVKRTGEKVFLECVQDMDHENMFWYRQDPGLGLRLIYFSYDVKMKEKGDIPEGYSVSREKKERFSLILESASTNQTSMYLCASSHYNTGELFFGEGSRLTVL.

The chain employs TRBV5-1 and TRBJ1-2; 7 nucleotides line up with TRBD1. This CDR3 is built from 15 residues. Germline values: CDR1 SGHRS, CDR2 YFSETQ. The J segment lost 7 bases and the V segment lost 3 bases, leaving 12 bases of the junction unmatched. This chain's CDR3 is CASSSSQGIGGGYTF. CDR3 bases: TGCGCCAGCAGCTCTTCACAGGGGATTGGGGGTGGCTACACCTTC.

This chain joins TRBV24-1 and TRBJ2-2; TRBD1 aligns across 7 bases. This CDR3 spans 14 amino acids. Germline trimming cut 7 bases from V and 1 base from J; bases unmatched to any gene: 2. Germline V lookup: CDR1 KGHDR, CDR2 SFDVKD. The CDR3 DNA is TGTGCCACCAGGGGACAGAGGAACACCGGGGAGCTGTTTTTT. This sequence encodes CATRGQRNTGELFF.

This chain joins TRBV21-1 and TRBJ1-1; the table's D gene call, TRBD1, was not cross checked with the DNA. TRBV21-1 is an annotated pseudogene. The CDR3 is made up of 13 amino acids. DNA for the CDR3: TGTGCCAGCAGCAGCAGGGTTAACACTGAAGCTTTCTTT. Translated, it gives CASSSRVNTEAFF.

This chain uses TRBV3-1 (or the pseudogene TRBV3-2) with TRBJ2-2; D may be TRBD2 (6 bases). Trimming left V 4 bases short and J 1 base short, with 10 bases between. This CDR3 comprises 15 residues. Germline-derived CDR1 and CDR2 are LGHDT and YNNKEL (reference sequence). The CDR3 here is CASSLRDLNTGELFF. In nucleotides, the CDR3 is TGTGCCAGCAGCCTCCGGGACTTGAACACCGGGGAGCTGTTTTTT.

CDR3: CASSVLTETQYF. The CDR3 DNA reads as TGTGCCAGCAGCGTACTCACGGAGACCCAGTACTTC. The chain uses TRBV11-2 and TRBJ2-5; D uncertain. The V gene lost 5 bases and the J gene lost 5 bases, with 9 bases spanning the gap. The CDR3 length is 12 residues. Per the germline V gene, CDR1 is SGHAT and CDR2 is FQNNGV.

The V gene is TRBV30, the J gene TRBJ2-3; 9 nucleotides line up with TRBD2. V lost 4 bases and J lost 0; bases outside the gene matches: 5. Per the germline V gene, CDR1 is GTSNPN and CDR2 is SVGIG (reference sequence). The CDR3 loop spans 15 amino acids. CDR3 sequence reads: CAWTRLAASTDTQYF. Here the CDR3 DNA reads TGTGCCTGGACCAGACTAGCGGCTAGCACAGATACGCAGTATTTT. The entire variable domain, with the rest obtained from reference TRBV30 and TRBJ2-3, is as follows: SQTIHQWPATLVQPVGSPLSLECTVEGTSNPNLYWYRQAAGRGLQLLFYSVGIGQISSEVPQNLSASRPQDRQFILSSKKLLLSDSGFYLCAWTRLAASTDTQYFGPGTRLTVL.

The chain carries TRBV24-1 and TRBJ2-1; possible D gene TRBD2, 6 bases. V was pared by 4 bases and J by 6 bases, with 15 bases between. Germline lookup yields CDR1 KGHDR and CDR2 SFDVKD. This CDR3 comprises 15 residues. CDR3 in DNA: TGTGCCACCAGTGACCCCGGGAGTAGTGGCAATGAGCAGTTCTTC. Its translation: CATSDPGSSGNEQFF.

This chain uses TRBV29-1 with TRBJ2-5; D may be TRBD1 (5 bases). Germline loops: CDR1 SQVTM, CDR2 ANQGSEA. V lost 5 bases and J 0 bases, leaving 10 bases between the germline ends. The CDR3 extends over 13 amino acids. The CDR3 coding sequence is TGCAGCGTTCGCCCAGGGCACCAAGAGACCCAGTACTTC. Its translation: CSVRPGHQETQYF.

This rearrangement joins TRBV28 to TRBJ1-1; no clear D. Germline-derived CDR1 and CDR2 are MDHEN and SYDVKM. V lost 7 bases, J lost 1 base, and 10 bases lay in between. The CDR3 contains 13 residues. CDR3 nucleotides: TGTGCCAGCACCCGAACCAGGAACACTGAAGCTTTCTTT. It encodes CASTRTRNTEAFF. The whole variable domain, filled in from reference TRBV28 and TRBJ1-1, reads DVKVTQSSRYLVKRTGEKVFLECVQDMDHENMFWYRQDPGLGLRLIYFSYDVKMKEKGDIPEGYSVSREKKERFSLILESASTNQTSMYLCASTRTRNTEAFFGQGTRLTVV.

V is TRBV11-2 and J is TRBJ2-1; TRBD2 is a possible D gene (5 bases). CDR1 is SGHAT, CDR2 FQNNGV, per germline. The V end lost 1 base, the J end lost 7 bases, and 11 bases lay between the germline ends. There are 14 residues in the CDR3. CDR3 nucleotides: TGTGCCAGCAGCTTAGGAGGGAGATGGAATGAGCAGTTCTTC. Its protein product is CASSLGGRWNEQFF.

The V gene is TRBV9, the J gene TRBJ1-2; D is possibly TRBD1 (5 bases). Trimming took off 4 bases at V and 3 bases at J, with 13 bases between the two ends. Germline assignment: CDR1 SGDLS and CDR2 YYNGEE. The CDR3 length is 14 residues. The CDR3 here is CASSPYDSDYGYTF. The CDR3 nucleotides are TGTGCCAGCAGCCCGTATGACAGTGACTATGGCTACACCTTC.